The clone carrying this TCR beta chain was recorded once. Its target is not known. Each contributor possessed a minimum of one pre-ART and a minimum of two post-ART PBMC samples. The CDR3 contains 17 residues. The germline V and J ends were trimmed by 0 bases and 0 bases, with 13 bases remaining between them. CDR1 LGHNA and CDR2 YSLEER come from the germline V gene. Samples were assayed with immunoSEQ v3.0 at survey level. Some clones are missing from TCRdb's copy, which holds only in-frame ones; the method was immunoSEQ multiplex PCR. This table holds fewer than 25,000 clones, roughly 84% found once. This entry belongs to a study of long-term antiretroviral therapy in people with HIV. Study findings and constraints: When set beside controls, HIV repertoires had CDR3 length ranges that were narrower. The blood, collected between about 2003 and 2017, was possibly taken under older ART regimens. Even long-term ART left TRB diversity below transplant donor controls, despite gains.

The specimen comprised unsorted PBMCs, sampled at the start of antiretroviral therapy. V gene TRBV4-3 combines with J gene TRBJ2-3; D not certain. The sequence was obtained from a man between 50 and 59 years old with HIV. CDR3 region: CASSQDKGLDSTDTQYF. CDR3 in DNA: TGCGCCAGCAGCCAAGACAAAGGCCTAGACAGCACAGATACGCAGTATTTT.